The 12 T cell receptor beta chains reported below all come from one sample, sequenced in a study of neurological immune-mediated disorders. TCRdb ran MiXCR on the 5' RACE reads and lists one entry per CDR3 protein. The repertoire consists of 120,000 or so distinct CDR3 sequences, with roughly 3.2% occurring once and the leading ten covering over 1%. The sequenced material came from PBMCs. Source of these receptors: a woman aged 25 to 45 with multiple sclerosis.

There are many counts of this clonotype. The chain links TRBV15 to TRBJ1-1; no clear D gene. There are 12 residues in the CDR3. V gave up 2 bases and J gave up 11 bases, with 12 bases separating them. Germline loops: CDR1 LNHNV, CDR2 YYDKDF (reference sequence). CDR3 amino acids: CATSRTQARAFF. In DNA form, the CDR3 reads TGTGCCACCAGCAGAACGCAGGCCCGGGCTTTCTTT.

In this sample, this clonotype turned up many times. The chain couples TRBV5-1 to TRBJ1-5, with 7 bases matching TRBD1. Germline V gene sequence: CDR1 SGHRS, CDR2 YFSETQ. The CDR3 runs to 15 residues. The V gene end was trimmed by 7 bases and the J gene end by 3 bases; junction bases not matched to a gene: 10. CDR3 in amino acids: CASSPTQGTNQPQHF. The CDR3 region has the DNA TGCGCCAGCTCGCCAACACAGGGGACCAATCAGCCCCAGCATTTT.

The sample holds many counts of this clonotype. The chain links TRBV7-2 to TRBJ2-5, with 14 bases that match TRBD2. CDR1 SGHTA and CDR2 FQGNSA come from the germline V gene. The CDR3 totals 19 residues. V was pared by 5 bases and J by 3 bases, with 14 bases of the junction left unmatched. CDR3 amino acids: CASSTGTSGGRNSKETQYF. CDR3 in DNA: TGTGCCAGCAGCACTGGGACTAGCGGGGGTCGGAATTCAAAAGAGACCCAGTACTTC.

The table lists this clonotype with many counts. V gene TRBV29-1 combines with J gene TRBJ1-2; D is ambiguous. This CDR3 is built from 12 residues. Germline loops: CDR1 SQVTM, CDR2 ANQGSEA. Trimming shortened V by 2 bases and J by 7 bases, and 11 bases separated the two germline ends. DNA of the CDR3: TGCAGCGTTGAAATACTACACTCTGGCTACACCTTC. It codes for CSVEILHSGYTF.

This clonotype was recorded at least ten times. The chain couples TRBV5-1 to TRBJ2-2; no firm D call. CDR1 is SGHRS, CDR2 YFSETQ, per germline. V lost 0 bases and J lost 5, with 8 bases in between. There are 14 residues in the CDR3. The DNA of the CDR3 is TGCGCCAGCAGCTTGGCCTCCCGTACCGGGGAGCTGTTTTTT. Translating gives CASSLASRTGELFF. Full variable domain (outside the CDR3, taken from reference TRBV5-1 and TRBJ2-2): KAGVTQTPRYLIKTRGQQVTLSCSPISGHRSVSWYQQTPGQGLQFLFEYFSETQRNKGNFPGRFSGRQFSNSRSEMNVSTLELGDSALYLCASSLASRTGELFFGEGSRLTVL.

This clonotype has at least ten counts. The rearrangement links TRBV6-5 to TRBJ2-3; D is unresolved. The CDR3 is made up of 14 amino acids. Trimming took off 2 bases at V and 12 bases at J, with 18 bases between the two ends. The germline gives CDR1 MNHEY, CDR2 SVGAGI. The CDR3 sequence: CASSYDWGPSPQYF. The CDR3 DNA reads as TGTGCCAGCAGTTACGATTGGGGTCCCAGCCCCCAGTATTTT.

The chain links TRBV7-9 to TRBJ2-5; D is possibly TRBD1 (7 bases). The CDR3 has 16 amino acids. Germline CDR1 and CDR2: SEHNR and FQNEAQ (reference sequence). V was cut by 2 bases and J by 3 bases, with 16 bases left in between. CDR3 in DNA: TGTGCCAGCAGCTTAATAGCAGGGGGGCAGAAAGAGACCCAGTACTTC. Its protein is CASSLIAGGQKETQYF.

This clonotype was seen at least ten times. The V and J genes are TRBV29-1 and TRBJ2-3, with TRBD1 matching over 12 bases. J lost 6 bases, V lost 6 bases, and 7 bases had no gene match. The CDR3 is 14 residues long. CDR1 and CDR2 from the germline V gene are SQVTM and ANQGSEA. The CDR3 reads CSVWDRGQEDTQYF. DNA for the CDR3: TGCAGCGTCTGGGACAGGGGGCAAGAGGATACGCAGTATTTT.

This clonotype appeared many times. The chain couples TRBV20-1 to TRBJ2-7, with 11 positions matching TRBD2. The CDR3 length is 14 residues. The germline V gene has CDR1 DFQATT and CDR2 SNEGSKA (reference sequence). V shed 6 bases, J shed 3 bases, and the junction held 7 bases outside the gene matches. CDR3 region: CSASGTSGLYEQYF. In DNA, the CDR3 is TGCAGTGCGAGCGGGACTAGCGGACTCTACGAGCAGTACTTC.

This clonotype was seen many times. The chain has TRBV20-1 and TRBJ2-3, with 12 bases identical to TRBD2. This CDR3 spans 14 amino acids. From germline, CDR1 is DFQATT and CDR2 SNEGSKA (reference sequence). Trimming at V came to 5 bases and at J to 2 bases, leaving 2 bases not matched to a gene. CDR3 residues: CSAWTSGNTDTQYF. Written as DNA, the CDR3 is TGCAGTGCTTGGACTAGCGGGAACACAGATACGCAGTATTTT.

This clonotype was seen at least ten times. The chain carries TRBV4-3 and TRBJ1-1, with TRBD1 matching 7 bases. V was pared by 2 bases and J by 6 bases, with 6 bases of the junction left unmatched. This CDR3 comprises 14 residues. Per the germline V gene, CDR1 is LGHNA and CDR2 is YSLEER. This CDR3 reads CASSQLRGQAEAFF. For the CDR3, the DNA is TGCGCCAGCAGCCAATTGAGGGGGCAGGCTGAAGCTTTCTTT.

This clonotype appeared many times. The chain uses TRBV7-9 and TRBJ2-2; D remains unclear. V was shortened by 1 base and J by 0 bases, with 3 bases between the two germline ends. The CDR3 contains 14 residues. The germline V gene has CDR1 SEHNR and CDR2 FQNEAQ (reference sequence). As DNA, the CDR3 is TGTGCCAGCAGCTTAGTCCCGAACACCGGGGAGCTGTTTTTT. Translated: CASSLVPNTGELFF.